The 20 T cell receptor beta chains given below trace back to one sample, sequenced in a study of T cell responses to AZD1222 COVID-19 vaccine. Repertoires were generated with immunoSEQ multiplex PCR, while TCRdb's copy carries only in-frame clones and drops some. Found here are about 120,000 clones, 75% to 90% of them singletons; the top ten hold approximately 8.5%. The source material was peripheral blood, sampled on day 0 of AZD1222 vaccination. These receptors all stem from an adult in good health.

The chain combines TRBV6-5 with TRBJ1-1; D not resolved. This CDR3 spans 13 amino acids. The germline V gene has CDR1 MNHEY and CDR2 SVGAGI. V was pared by 6 bases and J by 3 bases, with 11 bases between. The CDR3 region is CASRREADTEAFF. The CDR3 DNA reads TGTGCCAGCAGGAGGGAAGCGGACACTGAAGCTTTCTTT.

The rearrangement uses TRBV19 and TRBJ2-2, with 13 bases aligning to TRBD2. The CDR3 totals 21 residues. V gave up 7 bases and J gave up 5 bases; unmatched junction bases: 22. Germline V gene lookup returns CDR1 LNHDA and CDR2 SQIVND (reference sequence). The CDR3 nucleotides read TGTGCCAGTACCCCCCGGCCCGGCGCACTAGCGGGAGGGCCTCGGACCGGGGAGCTGTTTTTT. Residues: CASTPRPGALAGGPRTGELFF.

V usage is TRBV3-1 (or the pseudogene TRBV3-2) and J usage is TRBJ1-4; 10 positions agree with TRBD1. V lost 6 bases and J lost 5; bases outside the gene matches: 9. The CDR3 totals 16 residues. Germline CDR1 LGHDT, CDR2 YNNKEL (reference sequence). CDR3 residues: CASSLLPGQGNEKLFF. Written as DNA, the CDR3 is TGTGCCAGCAGTCTCCTCCCGGGACAGGGGAATGAAAAACTGTTTTTT.

V gene TRBV5-1 combines with J gene TRBJ1-6, with TRBD1 matching over 9 bases. The germline V gene encodes CDR1 SGHRS and CDR2 YFSETQ. V was clipped by 2 bases and J by 0 bases; unmatched bases: 6. The length of the CDR3 is 18 residues. The DNA for the CDR3 is TGCGCCAGCAGCTTTACTGACAGGGGGAGCTCCTATAATTCACCCCTCCACTTT. Translated: CASSFTDRGSSYNSPLHF.

The V and J genes are TRBV5-1 and TRBJ2-1; D might be TRBD2 (5 bases). Germline-derived CDR1 and CDR2 are SGHRS and YFSETQ. The CDR3 is 16 residues long. The V end lost 4 bases, the J end lost 0 bases, and 14 bases lay between the germline ends. The CDR3 here is CASSPGGSSSYNEQFF. CDR3 nucleotide sequence: TGCGCCAGCAGCCCTGGAGGCTCAAGCTCCTACAATGAGCAGTTCTTC.

This clone was observed a few times. The rearrangement joins TRBV2 to TRBJ2-7; D gene unclear. This CDR3 has 13 residues. Per the germline V gene, CDR1 is SNHLY and CDR2 is FYNNEI. Trimming removed 4 bases at V and 2 bases at J, with 9 bases between. The CDR3 region has the DNA TGTGCCAGCAGTGCCCAGATACCCTACGAGCAGTACTTC. Protein sequence: CASSAQIPYEQYF.

This chain links TRBV6-2 or TRBV6-3 with TRBJ1-5, with a tentative D call TRBD1 (5 bases). V gave up 6 bases and J gave up 1 base, with 13 bases separating them. Germline V gene lookup returns CDR1 MNHEY and CDR2 SVGEGT. There are 15 residues in the CDR3. CDR3 region: CASSNPRASNQPQHF. The CDR3 bases are TGTGCCAGCAGCAACCCCAGGGCAAGCAATCAGCCCCAGCATTTT.

This chain links TRBV5-1 with TRBJ2-1; 9 bases agree with TRBD2. Germline loops: CDR1 SGHRS, CDR2 YFSETQ. V shed 0 bases and J 9 bases; nucleotides not matched to a gene: 10. The CDR3 runs to 16 residues. The CDR3 nucleotides read TGCGCCAGCAGCTTGGATGTCGGACTAGCGTTGACTGAGCAGTTCTTC. Translated: CASSLDVGLALTEQFF.

The chain employs TRBV5-1 and TRBJ2-7, with TRBD1 matching over 8 bases. With V trimmed by 4 bases and J by 7 bases, 10 bases remained unmatched. CDR3 length equals 14 residues. Germline CDR1 is SGHRS and CDR2 is YFSETQ. CDR3 in amino acids: CASSGGQALDEQYF. The CDR3 coding sequence is TGCGCCAGCAGCGGGGGACAGGCCCTTGATGAGCAGTACTTC. The full variable domain, its missing parts supplied by reference TRBV5-1 and TRBJ2-7, is KAGVTQTPRYLIKTRGQQVTLSCSPISGHRSVSWYQQTPGQGLQFLFEYFSETQRNKGNFPGRFSGRQFSNSRSEMNVSTLELGDSALYLCASSGGQALDEQYFGPGTRLTVT.

V is TRBV13 and J is TRBJ2-7; D is tentatively TRBD1 or TRBD2 (5 bases each). From germline, CDR1 is PRHDT and CDR2 FYEKMQ (reference sequence). V was pared by 4 bases and J by 1 base, with 8 bases between. The CDR3 runs 13 residues. CDR3 DNA sequence: TGTGCCAGCAGCTCCGGGACGTCCTACGAGCAGTACTTC. Translating it yields CASSSGTSYEQYF.

The V gene is TRBV28, the J gene TRBJ2-7; no definite D call. CDR1 is MDHEN, CDR2 SYDVKM, per germline. V was trimmed by 7 bases and J by 0 bases, leaving 10 bases between them. There are 13 residues in the CDR3. In nucleotides, the CDR3 is TGTGCCAGCAAGGTCGCAGGCTCCTACGAGCAGTACTTC. Its protein product is CASKVAGSYEQYF.

This chain joins TRBV19 and TRBJ1-1; D remains ambiguous. CDR1 and CDR2 from the germline V gene are LNHDA and SQIVND (reference sequence). V lost 7 bases to trimming and J lost 2 bases, with 20 bases between them. The CDR3 is 16 residues long. Written as DNA, the CDR3 is TGTGCCAGTACCGCTCCCACCCGGACGCTTAACACTGAAGCTTTCTTT. Translating gives CASTAPTRTLNTEAFF.

This chain uses TRBV7-2 with TRBJ1-3; TRBD1 matches 8 bases. This CDR3 is 17 amino acids long. The ends lost 3 bases at V and 0 bases at J; junction bases unmatched: 7. Germline V gives CDR1 SGHTA, CDR2 FQGNSA. The CDR3 reads CASSLFGRGLSGNTIYF. In DNA form, the CDR3 reads TGTGCCAGCAGCTTGTTTGGCAGGGGGCTCTCTGGAAACACCATATATTTT. The full variable domain, with the rest looked up from reference TRBV7-2 and TRBJ1-3, is GAGVSQSPSNKVTEKGKDVELRCDPISGHTALYWYRQSLGQGLEFLIYFQGNSAPDKSGLPSDRFSAERTGGSVSTLTIQRTQQEDSAVYLCASSLFGRGLSGNTIYFGEGSWLTVV.

V gene TRBV4-2 combines with J gene TRBJ2-6; 7 bases are shared with TRBD2. The germline CDR1 and CDR2 sequences are LGHNA and YNFKEQ. V shed 1 base and J 0 bases; nucleotides not matched to a gene: 6. The CDR3 is 18 residues long. Here the CDR3 reads CASSQVSGGSSGANVLTF. In DNA, the CDR3 is TGTGCCAGCAGCCAAGTTTCGGGGGGAAGCTCTGGGGCCAACGTCCTGACTTTC.

The chain employs TRBV7-6 and TRBJ2-1; 12 bases map to TRBD2. Germline-derived CDR1 and CDR2 are SGHVS and FNYEAQ. This CDR3 has 17 residues. V was clipped by 3 bases and J by 2 bases; unmatched bases: 5. The DNA of the CDR3 is TGTGCCAGCAGCTTTCTTCTAGCGGGAGGGACCTACAATGAGCAGTTCTTC. This encodes CASSFLLAGGTYNEQFF.

This chain connects TRBV21-1 to TRBJ2-3; the table's D gene call, TRBD2, was not cross checked with the DNA. TRBV21-1 is tagged as a pseudogene. The CDR3 covers 16 residues. The CDR3 region has the DNA TGTGCCAGCAGCAAAGCTCGCGGGTTAGACGGGTATACGCAGTATTTT. Its translation: CASSKARGLDGYTQYF.

This clone was seen just once. The rearrangement links TRBV4-2 to TRBJ1-5; D remains unclear. Germline V gene sequence: CDR1 LGHNA, CDR2 YNFKEQ. CDR3 length: 14 amino acids. V shed 4 bases and J shed 0 bases, with 7 bases lying between them. The CDR3 loop reads CASSPANSNQPQHF. The CDR3 DNA reads as TGTGCCAGCAGCCCCGCGAATAGCAATCAGCCCCAGCATTTT.

CDR3 region: CAWSQTGLNQPQHF. In DNA form, the CDR3 reads TGTGCCTGGAGCCAGACAGGCCTCAATCAGCCCCAGCATTTT. The chain joins TRBV30 to TRBJ1-5, with D possibly TRBD1 on 6 matching bases. V lost 3 bases and J 3 bases, leaving 12 bases between the germline ends. Germline CDR1 reads GTSNPN; CDR2 reads SVGIG (reference sequence). This CDR3 comprises 14 residues.

This chain uses TRBV6-6 with TRBJ2-7; D gene uncertain. The CDR3 loop spans 14 amino acids. The V gene lost 4 bases and the J gene lost 2 bases, with 12 bases spanning the gap. Looked up from germline, CDR1 is MNHNY and CDR2 is SVGAGI (reference sequence). CDR3 sequence reads: CASSSLGNTYEQYF. The CDR3 DNA reads as TGTGCCAGCAGTTCACTGGGGAATACCTACGAGCAGTACTTC.

The chain recombines TRBV19 with TRBJ2-7, with 7 bases matching TRBD1. The V and J ends lost 6 bases and 3 bases, in that order; junction bases with no gene match: 8. CDR3 length: 14 amino acids. Germline CDR1 reads LNHDA; CDR2 reads SQIVND (reference sequence). The CDR3 DNA is TGTGCCAGTAGCTCCGGGACAGACCTCTACGAGCAGTACTTC. This sequence encodes CASSSGTDLYEQYF.